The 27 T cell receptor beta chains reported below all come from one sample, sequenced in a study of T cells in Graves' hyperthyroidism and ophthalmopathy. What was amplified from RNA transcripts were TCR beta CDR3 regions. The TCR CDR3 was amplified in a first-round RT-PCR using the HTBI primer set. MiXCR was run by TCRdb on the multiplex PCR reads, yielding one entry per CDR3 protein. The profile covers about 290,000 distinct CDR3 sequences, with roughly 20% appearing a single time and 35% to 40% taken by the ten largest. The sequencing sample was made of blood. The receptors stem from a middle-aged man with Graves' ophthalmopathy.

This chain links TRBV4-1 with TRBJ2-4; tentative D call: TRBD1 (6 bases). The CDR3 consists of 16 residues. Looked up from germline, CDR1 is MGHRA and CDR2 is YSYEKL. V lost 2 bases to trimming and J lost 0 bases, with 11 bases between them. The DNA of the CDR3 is TGCGCCAGCAGCCAACAGGGGACGGGAGCCAAAAACATTCAGTACTTC. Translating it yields CASSQQGTGAKNIQYF.

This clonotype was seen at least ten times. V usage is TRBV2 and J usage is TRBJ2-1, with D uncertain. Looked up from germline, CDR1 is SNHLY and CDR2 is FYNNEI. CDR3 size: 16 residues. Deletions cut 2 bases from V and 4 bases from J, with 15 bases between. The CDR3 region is CASSEFPPGTYNEQFF. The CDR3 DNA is TGTGCCAGCAGTGAATTCCCCCCGGGTACGTACAATGAGCAGTTCTTC.

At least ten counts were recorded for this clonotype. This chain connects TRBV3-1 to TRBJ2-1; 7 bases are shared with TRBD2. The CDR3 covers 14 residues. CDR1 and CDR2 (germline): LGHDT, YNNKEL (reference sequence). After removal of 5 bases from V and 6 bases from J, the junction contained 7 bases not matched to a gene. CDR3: CASSEGTKSNEQFF. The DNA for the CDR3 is TGTGCCAGCAGCGAAGGGACTAAATCCAATGAGCAGTTCTTC.

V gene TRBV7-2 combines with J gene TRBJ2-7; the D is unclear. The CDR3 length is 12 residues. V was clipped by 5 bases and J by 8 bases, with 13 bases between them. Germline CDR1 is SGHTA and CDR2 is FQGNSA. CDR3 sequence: CASSQIRGQQYF. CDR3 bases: TGTGCCAGCAGCCAGATCAGAGGCCAGCAGTACTTC.

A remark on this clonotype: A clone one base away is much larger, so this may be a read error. The CDR3 reads CASSRDNNYGYTF. CDR3 DNA sequence: TGTGCCAGCAGTCGAGACAATAACTATGGCTACACCTTC. The chain carries TRBV28 and TRBJ1-2; D remains unclear. Trimming left V 5 bases short and J 1 base short, with 8 bases between. Germline V gives CDR1 MDHEN, CDR2 SYDVKM. The CDR3 sequence is 13 residues long.

The CDR3 DNA reads as TGTGCCAGCAGTACCAGCGGAGGGTTTAACAATCAGCCCCAGCATTTT. This codes for CASSTSGGFNNQPQHF. The chain carries TRBV27 and TRBJ1-5; no clear D gene. Per germline, CDR1 MNHEY and CDR2 SMNVEV (reference sequence). V lost 5 bases and J 3 bases, leaving 17 bases between the germline ends. The CDR3 is 16 residues long.

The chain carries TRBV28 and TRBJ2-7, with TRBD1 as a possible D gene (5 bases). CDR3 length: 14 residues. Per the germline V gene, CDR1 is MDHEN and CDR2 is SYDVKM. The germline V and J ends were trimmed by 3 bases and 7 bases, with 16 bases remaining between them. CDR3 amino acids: CASSFLGARKEQYF. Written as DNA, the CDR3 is TGTGCCAGCAGTTTCTTAGGGGCCCGTAAGGAGCAGTACTTC.

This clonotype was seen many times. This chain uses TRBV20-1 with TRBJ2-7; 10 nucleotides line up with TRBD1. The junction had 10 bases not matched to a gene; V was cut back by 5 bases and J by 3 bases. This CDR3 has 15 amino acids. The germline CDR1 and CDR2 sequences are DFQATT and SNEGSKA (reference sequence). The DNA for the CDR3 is TGCAGTGCTTCGCGGGACAGGGGAGACTACTACGAGCAGTACTTC. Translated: CSASRDRGDYYEQYF.

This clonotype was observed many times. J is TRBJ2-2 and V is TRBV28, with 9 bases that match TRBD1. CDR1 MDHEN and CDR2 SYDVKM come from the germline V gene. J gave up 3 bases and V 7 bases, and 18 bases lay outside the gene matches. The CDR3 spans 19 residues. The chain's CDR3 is CASTTFIPLWDRDTGELFF. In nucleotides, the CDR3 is TGTGCCAGCACTACGTTTATCCCCCTCTGGGACAGGGACACCGGGGAGCTGTTTTTT.

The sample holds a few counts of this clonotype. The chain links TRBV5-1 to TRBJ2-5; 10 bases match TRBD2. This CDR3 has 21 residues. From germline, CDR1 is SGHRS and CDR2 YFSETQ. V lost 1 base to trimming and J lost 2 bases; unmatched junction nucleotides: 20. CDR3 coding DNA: TGCGCCAGCAGCTTGCCTGTCCGGGCTAGCGGGAGTGAAGCAAGTCAAGAGACCCAGTACTTC. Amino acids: CASSLPVRASGSEASQETQYF.

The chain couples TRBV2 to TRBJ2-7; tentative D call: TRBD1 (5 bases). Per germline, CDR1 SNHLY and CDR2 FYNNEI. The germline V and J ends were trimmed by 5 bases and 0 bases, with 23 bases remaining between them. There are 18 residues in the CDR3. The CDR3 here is CASSYSVEQEYISYEQYF. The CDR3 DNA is TGTGCCAGCAGTTACTCCGTCGAACAGGAATACATCTCCTACGAGCAGTACTTC.

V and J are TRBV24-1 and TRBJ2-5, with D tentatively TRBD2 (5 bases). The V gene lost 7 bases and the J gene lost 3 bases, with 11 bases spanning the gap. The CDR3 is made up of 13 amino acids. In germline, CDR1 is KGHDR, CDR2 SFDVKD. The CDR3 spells CATRGGGEETQYF. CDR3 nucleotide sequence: TGTGCCACCAGAGGAGGTGGGGAAGAGACCCAGTACTTC.

The DNA of the CDR3 is TGTGCCAGTAGTCGAGGGACTAGCGCTATCACCAGGGGAAATGAGCAGTTCTTC. It specifies CASSRGTSAITRGNEQFF. The V gene is TRBV19, the J gene TRBJ2-1; 10 positions match TRBD2. J gave up 7 bases and V 5 bases, and 17 bases lay outside the gene matches. Germline values: CDR1 LNHDA, CDR2 SQIVND (reference sequence). There are 18 residues in the CDR3.

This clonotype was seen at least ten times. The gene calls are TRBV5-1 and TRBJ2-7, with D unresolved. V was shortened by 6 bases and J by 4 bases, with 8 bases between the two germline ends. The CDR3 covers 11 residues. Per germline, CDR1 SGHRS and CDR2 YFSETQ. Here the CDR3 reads CASTDGYEQYF. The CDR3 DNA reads TGCGCCAGCACGGACGGGTACGAGCAGTACTTC. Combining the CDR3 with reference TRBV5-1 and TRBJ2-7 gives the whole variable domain KAGVTQTPRYLIKTRGQQVTLSCSPISGHRSVSWYQQTPGQGLQFLFEYFSETQRNKGNFPGRFSGRQFSNSRSEMNVSTLELGDSALYLCASTDGYEQYFGPGTRLTVT.

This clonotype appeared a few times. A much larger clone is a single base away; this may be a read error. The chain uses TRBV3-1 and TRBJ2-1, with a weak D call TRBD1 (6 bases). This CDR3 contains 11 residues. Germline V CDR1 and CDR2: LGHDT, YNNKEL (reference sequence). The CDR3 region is CASTQGNGQFF. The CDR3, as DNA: TGTGCCAGCACCCAGGGGAATGGGCAGTTCTTC.

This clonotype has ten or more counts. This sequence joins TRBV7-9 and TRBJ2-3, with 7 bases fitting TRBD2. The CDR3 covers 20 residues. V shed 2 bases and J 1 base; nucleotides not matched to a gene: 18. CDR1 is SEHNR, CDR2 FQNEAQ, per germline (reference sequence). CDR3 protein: CASSLRSRGRGGGGTDTQYF. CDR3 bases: TGTGCCAGCAGCTTAAGGTCCCGCGGGAGAGGTGGTGGCGGCACAGATACGCAGTATTTT.

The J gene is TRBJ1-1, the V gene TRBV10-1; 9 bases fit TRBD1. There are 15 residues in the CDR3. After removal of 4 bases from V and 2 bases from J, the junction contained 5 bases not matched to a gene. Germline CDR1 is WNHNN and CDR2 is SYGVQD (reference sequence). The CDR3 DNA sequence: TGCGCCAGCAGTGTTAAGACAGGGGGAAACACTGAAGCTTTCTTT. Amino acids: CASSVKTGGNTEAFF.

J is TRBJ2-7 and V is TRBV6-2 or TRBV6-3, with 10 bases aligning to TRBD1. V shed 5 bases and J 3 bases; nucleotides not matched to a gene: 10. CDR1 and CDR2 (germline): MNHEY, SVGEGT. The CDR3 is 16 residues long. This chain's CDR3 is CASSKRGTGALYEQYF. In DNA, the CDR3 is TGTGCCAGCAGTAAAAGAGGGACAGGGGCCCTCTACGAGCAGTACTTC.

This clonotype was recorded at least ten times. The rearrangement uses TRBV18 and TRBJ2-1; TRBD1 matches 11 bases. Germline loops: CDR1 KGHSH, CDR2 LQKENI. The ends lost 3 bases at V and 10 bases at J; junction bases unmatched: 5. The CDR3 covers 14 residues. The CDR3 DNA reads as TGTGCCAGCTCACCTCTGGGACAGGGGGAAGAGCAGTTCTTC. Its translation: CASSPLGQGEEQFF.

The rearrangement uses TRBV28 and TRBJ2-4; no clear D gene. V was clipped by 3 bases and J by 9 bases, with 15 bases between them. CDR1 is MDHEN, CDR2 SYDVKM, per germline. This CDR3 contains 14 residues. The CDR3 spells CASSFEIGSSIQYF. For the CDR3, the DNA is TGTGCCAGCAGTTTTGAAATAGGGTCGAGCATTCAGTACTTC.

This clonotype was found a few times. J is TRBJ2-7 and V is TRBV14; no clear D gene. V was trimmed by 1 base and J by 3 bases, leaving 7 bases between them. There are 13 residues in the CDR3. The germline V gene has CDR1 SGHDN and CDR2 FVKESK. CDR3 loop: CASSQAAFYEQYF. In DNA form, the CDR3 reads TGTGCCAGCAGCCAAGCTGCTTTCTACGAGCAGTACTTC. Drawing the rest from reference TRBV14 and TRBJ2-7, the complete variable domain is EAGVTQFPSHSVIEKGQTVTLRCDPISGHDNLYWYRRVMGKEIKFLLHFVKESKQDESGMPNNRFLAERTGGTYSTLKVQPAELEDSGVYFCASSQAAFYEQYFGPGTRLTVT.

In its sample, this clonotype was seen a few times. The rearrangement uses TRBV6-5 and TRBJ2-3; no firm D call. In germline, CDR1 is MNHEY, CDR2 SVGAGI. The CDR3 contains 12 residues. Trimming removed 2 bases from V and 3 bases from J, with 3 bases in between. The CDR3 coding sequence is TGTGCCAGCAGTTACGGAACAGATACGCAGTATTTT. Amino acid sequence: CASSYGTDTQYF.

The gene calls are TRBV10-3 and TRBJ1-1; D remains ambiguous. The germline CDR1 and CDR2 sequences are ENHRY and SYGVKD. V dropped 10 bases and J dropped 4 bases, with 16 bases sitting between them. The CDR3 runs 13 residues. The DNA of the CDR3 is TGTGCCACCACGGGAAGTCTGGCCACTGAAGCTTTCTTT. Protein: CATTGSLATEAFF.

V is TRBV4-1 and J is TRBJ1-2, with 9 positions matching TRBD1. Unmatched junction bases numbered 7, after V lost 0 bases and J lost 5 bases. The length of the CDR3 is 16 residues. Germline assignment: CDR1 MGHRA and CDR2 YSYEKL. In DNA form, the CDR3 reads TGCGCCAGCAGCCAAGAAAAAACAGGGACAGGGTATGGCTACACCTTC. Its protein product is CASSQEKTGTGYGYTF.

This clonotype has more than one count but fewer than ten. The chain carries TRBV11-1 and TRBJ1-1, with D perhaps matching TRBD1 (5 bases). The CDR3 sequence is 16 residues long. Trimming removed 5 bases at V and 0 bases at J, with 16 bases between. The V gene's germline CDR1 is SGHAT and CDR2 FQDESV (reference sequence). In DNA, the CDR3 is TGTGCCAGCAGCCCAGGGATCCCGCGTATGAACACTGAAGCTTTCTTT. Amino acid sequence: CASSPGIPRMNTEAFF. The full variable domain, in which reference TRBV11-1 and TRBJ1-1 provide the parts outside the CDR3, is EAEVAQSPRYKITEKSQAVAFWCDPISGHATLYWYRQILGQGPELLVQFQDESVVDDSQLPKDRFSAERLKGVDSTLKIQPAELGDSAMYLCASSPGIPRMNTEAFFGQGTRLTVV.

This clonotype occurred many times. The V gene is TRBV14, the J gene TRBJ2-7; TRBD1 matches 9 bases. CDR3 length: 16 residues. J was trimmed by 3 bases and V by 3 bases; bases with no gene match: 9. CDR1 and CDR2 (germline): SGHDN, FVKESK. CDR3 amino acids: CASSHPAGTGSYEQYF. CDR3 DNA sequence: TGTGCCAGCAGCCACCCCGCCGGGACAGGGAGCTACGAGCAGTACTTC.

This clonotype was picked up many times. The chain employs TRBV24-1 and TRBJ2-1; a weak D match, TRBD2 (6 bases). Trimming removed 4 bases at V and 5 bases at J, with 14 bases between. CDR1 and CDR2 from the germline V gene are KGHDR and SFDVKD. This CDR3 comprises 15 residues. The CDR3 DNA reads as TGTGCCACCAGTGAATGGTCCGGGGGTGACAATGAGCAGTTCTTC. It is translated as CATSEWSGGDNEQFF.